A selection of T cell receptor beta chains follows, all from one sample in a study of T cell repertoires in cytomegalovirus infection. TCRdb reprocessed the reads via MiXCR and lists one record per CDR3 protein. The table has a few hundred thousand distinct CDR3 sequences, about 25% seen once. The sequenced material came from PBMCs. Receptor source: a human donor in good health (CMV status not recorded). Some clones in this sample may be carry-over from other donors' samples. The CDR3 runs from the conserved cysteine through the conserved F or W. A D gene is named only where the DNA matches it firmly. The size field is filled for only some rows; it gives once, few, many or a size class.

v_gene: TRBV7-2; d_gene: TRBD1; j_gene: TRBJ1-6; abundance: many; CDR3nt: TGTGCCAGCAGCTACTGGACAGGGGGAAATTCACCCCTCCACTTT; CDR3aa: CASSYWTGGNSPLHF
v_gene: TRBV7-9; d_gene: -; j_gene: TRBJ2-5; abundance: few; CDR3nt: TGTGCCAGCAGCCATACACCGGGACAACAAGAGACCCAGTACTTC; CDR3aa: CASSHTPGQQETQYF
v_gene: TRBV20-1; d_gene: -; j_gene: TRBJ1-2; abundance: once; CDR3nt: TGCAGTGCTAGGATCTGGGCGGAGGGCTACACCTTC; CDR3aa: CSARIWAEGYTF
v_gene: TRBV19; d_gene: TRBD2; j_gene: TRBJ2-2; abundance: few; CDR3nt: TGTGCCAGTGTCCCCCGAGCGGGGTCGGCGGCGAACACCGGGGAGCTGTTTTTT; CDR3aa: CASVPRAGSAANTGELFF
v_gene: TRBV5-6; d_gene: -; j_gene: TRBJ2-1; abundance: -; CDR3nt: TGTGCCAGCAGCTTGATTGCCAGCTCCTACAATGAGCAGTTCTTC; CDR3aa: CASSLIASSYNEQFF
v_gene: TRBV7-2; d_gene: TRBD1; j_gene: TRBJ1-1; abundance: many; CDR3nt: TGTGCCAGCAGCTTACAGGGGGTGAACACTGAAGCTTTCTTT; CDR3aa: CASSLQGVNTEAFF
v_gene: TRBV28; d_gene: TRBD2; j_gene: TRBJ2-3; abundance: few; CDR3nt: TGTGCCAGCAGTTTAACTAGCGGGAGTTTCGCAGATACGCAGTATTTT; CDR3aa: CASSLTSGSFADTQYF
v_gene: TRBV19; d_gene: -; j_gene: TRBJ2-5; abundance: -; CDR3nt: TGTGCCAGTAGTACAAAAGAGACCCAGTACTTC; CDR3aa: CASSTKETQYF
v_gene: TRBV27; d_gene: -; j_gene: TRBJ2-5; abundance: -; CDR3nt: TGTGCCAGCAGTTTATATCCAGGGGAGCACCAAGAGACCCAGTACTTC; CDR3aa: CASSLYPGEHQETQYF
v_gene: TRBV7-2; d_gene: -; j_gene: TRBJ2-7; abundance: many; CDR3nt: TGTGCCAGCAGCTTAGAACAGAGCTCCTACGAGCAGTACTTC; CDR3aa: CASSLEQSSYEQYF
v_gene: TRBV20-1; d_gene: -; j_gene: TRBJ2-3; abundance: few; CDR3nt: TGCAGTGCTCTCAGGCTAACAAGGGCCCCCAATTACACAGATACGCAGTATTTT; CDR3aa: CSALRLTRAPNYTDTQYF
v_gene: TRBV7-9; d_gene: TRBD2; j_gene: TRBJ2-6; abundance: -; CDR3nt: TGTGCCAGCAGCTTACTAGCGGGAGGCCAGGGCTCTGGGGCCAACGTCCTGACTTTC; CDR3aa: CASSLLAGGQGSGANVLTF
v_gene: TRBV6-2/TRBV6-3; d_gene: -; j_gene: TRBJ2-7; abundance: -; CDR3nt: TGTGCCAGCAGTCTGCCGGTACAGGTCGGCGAGCAGTACTTC; CDR3aa: CASSLPVQVGEQYF
v_gene: TRBV6-2/TRBV6-3; d_gene: -; j_gene: TRBJ1-3; abundance: -; CDR3nt: TGTGCCAGCAGACGACAGACGTTCGGAAACACCATATATTTT; CDR3aa: CASRRQTFGNTIYF
v_gene: TRBV25-1; d_gene: TRBD2; j_gene: TRBJ2-1; abundance: -; CDR3nt: TGTGCCAGCAGTGTTCCGGGACTAGCGGCCTCTAGAAATGAGCAGTTCTTC; CDR3aa: CASSVPGLAASRNEQFF
v_gene: TRBV19; d_gene: -; j_gene: TRBJ1-5; abundance: few; CDR3nt: TGTGCCAGTAGTATAGCGACGGGAGATCAGCCCCAGCATTTT; CDR3aa: CASSIATGDQPQHF
v_gene: TRBV7-2; d_gene: -; j_gene: TRBJ2-7; abundance: few; CDR3nt: TGTGCCAGCAGCGAAAGAGGTTTGCGGGATTACGAGCAGTACTTC; CDR3aa: CASSERGLRDYEQYF
v_gene: TRBV10-3; d_gene: -; j_gene: TRBJ2-2; abundance: -; CDR3nt: TGTGCCATCAGTGAGCCAGGTCGGGCGAGGACCGGGGAGCTGTTTTTT; CDR3aa: CAISEPGRARTGELFF
v_gene: TRBV4-3; d_gene: TRBD2; j_gene: TRBJ2-3; abundance: -; CDR3nt: TGCGCCAGCAGCCAAGGGGGGACTAGCGCTTCCACAGATACGCAGTATTTT; CDR3aa: CASSQGGTSASTDTQYF
v_gene: TRBV6-5; d_gene: -; j_gene: TRBJ1-4; abundance: -; CDR3nt: TGTGCCAGCAGTTACAACAGGGAGGGGGAACTGTTTTTT; CDR3aa: CASSYNREGELFF
v_gene: TRBV20-1; d_gene: TRBD2; j_gene: TRBJ2-3; abundance: few; CDR3nt: TGCAGTGCTAGTGCTAGCGGGAGGACAGATACGCAGTATTTT; CDR3aa: CSASASGRTDTQYF
v_gene: TRBV10-3; d_gene: TRBD1; j_gene: TRBJ1-2; abundance: -; CDR3nt: TGTGCCATCAGGGTGGGGACAGGGGACGGCTACACCTTC; CDR3aa: CAIRVGTGDGYTF
v_gene: TRBV28; d_gene: TRBD1; j_gene: TRBJ1-4; abundance: -; CDR3nt: TGTGCCAGCAAGGGAGGGGGCGGATGGTCAACTAATGAAAAACTGTTTTTT; CDR3aa: CASKGGGGWSTNEKLFF